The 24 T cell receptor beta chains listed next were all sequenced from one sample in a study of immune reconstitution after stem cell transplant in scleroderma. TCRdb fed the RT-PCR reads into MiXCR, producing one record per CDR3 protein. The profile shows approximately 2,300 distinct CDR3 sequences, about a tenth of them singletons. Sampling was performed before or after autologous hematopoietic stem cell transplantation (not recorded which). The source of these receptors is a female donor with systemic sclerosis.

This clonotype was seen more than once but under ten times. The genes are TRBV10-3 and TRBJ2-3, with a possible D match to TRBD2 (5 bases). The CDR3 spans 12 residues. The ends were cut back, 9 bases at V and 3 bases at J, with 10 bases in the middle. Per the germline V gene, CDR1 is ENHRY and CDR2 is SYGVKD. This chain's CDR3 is CAMSRATDTQYF. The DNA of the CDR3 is TGTGCCATGTCGCGGGCGACAGATACGCAGTATTTT.

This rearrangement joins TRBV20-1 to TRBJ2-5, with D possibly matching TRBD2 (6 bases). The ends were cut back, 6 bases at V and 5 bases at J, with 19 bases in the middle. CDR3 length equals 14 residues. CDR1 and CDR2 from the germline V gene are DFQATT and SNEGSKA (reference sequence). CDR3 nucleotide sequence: TGCAGTGCCGACCCGGGAGACTTCGGGGAGACCCAGTACTTC. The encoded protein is CSADPGDFGETQYF.

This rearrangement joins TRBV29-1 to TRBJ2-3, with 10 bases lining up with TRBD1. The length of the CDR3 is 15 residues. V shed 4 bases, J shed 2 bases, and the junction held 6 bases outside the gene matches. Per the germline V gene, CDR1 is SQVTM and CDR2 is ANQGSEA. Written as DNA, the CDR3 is TGCAGCGTTGTTGGGACAGGGGATTCCACAGATACGCAGTATTTT. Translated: CSVVGTGDSTDTQYF.

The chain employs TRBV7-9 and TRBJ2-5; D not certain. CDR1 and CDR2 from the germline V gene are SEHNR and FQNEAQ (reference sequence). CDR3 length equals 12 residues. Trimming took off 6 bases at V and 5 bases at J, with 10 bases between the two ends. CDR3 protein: CASSRKPETQYF. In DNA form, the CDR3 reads TGTGCCAGCAGTCGTAAACCGGAGACCCAGTACTTC.

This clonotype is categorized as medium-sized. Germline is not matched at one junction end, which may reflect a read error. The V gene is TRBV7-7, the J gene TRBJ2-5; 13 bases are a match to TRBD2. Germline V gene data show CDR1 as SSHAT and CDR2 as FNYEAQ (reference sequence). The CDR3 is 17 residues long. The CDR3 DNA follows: TGTGCTAGCAGCTTAGCCCCCACTAGCGGGGGGGCAGAGACCCAGTACTTC. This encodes CASSLAPTSGGAETQYF.

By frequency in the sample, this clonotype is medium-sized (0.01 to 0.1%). The CDR3 sequence: CASSLGQTNEKLFF. The DNA for the CDR3 is TGCGCCAGCAGCTTGGGGCAGACCAATGAAAAACTGTTTTTT. This chain connects TRBV5-1 to TRBJ1-4; no definite D call. The V end was cut by 0 bases, the J end by 5 bases, with 8 bases between. Germline assignment: CDR1 SGHRS and CDR2 YFSETQ. This CDR3 spans 14 amino acids.

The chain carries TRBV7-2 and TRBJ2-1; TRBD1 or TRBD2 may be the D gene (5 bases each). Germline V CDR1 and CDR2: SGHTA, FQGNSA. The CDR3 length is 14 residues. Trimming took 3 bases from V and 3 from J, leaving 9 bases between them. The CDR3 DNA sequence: TGTGCCAGCAGCTTTGGGACGGACTACAATGAGCAGTTCTTC. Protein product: CASSFGTDYNEQFF.

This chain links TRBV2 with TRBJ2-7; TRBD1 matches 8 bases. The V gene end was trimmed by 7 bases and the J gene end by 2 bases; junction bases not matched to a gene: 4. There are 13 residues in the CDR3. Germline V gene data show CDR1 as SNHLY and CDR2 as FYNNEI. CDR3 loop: CASKTGETYEQYF. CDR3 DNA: TGTGCCAGCAAGACAGGGGAGACCTACGAGCAGTACTTC. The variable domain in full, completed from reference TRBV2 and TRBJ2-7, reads EPEVTQTPSHQVTQMGQEVILRCVPISNHLYFYWYRQILGQKVEFLVSFYNNEISEKSEIFDDQFSVERPDGSNFTLKIRSTKLEDSAMYFCASKTGETYEQYFGPGTRLTVT.

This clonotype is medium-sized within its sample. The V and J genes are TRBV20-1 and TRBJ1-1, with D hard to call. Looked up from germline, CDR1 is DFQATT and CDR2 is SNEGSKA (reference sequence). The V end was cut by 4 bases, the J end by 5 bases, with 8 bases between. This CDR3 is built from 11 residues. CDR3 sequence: CSAKDQTEAFF. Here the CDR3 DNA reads TGCAGTGCTAAGGATCAGACTGAAGCTTTCTTT.

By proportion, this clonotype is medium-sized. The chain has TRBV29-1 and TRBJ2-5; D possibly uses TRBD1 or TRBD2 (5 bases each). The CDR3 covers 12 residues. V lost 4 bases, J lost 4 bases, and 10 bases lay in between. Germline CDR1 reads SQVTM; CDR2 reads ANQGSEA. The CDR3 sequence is CSVGVGTETQYF. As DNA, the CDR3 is TGCAGCGTTGGTGTAGGGACAGAGACCCAGTACTTC.

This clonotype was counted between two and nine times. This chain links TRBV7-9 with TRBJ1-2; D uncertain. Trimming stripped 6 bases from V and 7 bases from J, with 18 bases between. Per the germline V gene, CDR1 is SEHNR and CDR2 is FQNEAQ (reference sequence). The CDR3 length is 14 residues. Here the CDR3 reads CASRARDEEGGYTF. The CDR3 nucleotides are TGTGCCAGCAGAGCCCGAGACGAGGAGGGTGGCTACACCTTC.

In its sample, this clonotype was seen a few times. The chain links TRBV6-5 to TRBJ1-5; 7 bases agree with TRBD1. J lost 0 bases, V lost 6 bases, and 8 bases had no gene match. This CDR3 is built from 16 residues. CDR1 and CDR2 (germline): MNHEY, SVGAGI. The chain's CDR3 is CASRPTTGNSNQPQHF. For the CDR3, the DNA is TGTGCCAGCAGGCCCACGACAGGGAATAGCAATCAGCCCCAGCATTTT.

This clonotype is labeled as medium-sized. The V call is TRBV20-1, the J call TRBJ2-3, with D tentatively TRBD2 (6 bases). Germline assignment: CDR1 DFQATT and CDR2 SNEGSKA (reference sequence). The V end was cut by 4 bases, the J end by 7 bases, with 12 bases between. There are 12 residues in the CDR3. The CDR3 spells CSATRRGNTQYF. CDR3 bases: TGCAGTGCTACGAGACGGGGGAATACGCAGTATTTT.

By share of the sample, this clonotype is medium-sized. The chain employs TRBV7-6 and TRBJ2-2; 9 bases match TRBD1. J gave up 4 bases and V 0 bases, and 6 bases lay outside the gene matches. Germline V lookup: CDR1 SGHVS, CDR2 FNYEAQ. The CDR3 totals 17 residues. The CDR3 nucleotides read TGTGCCAGCAGCTTAGCGTTGGACAGGGGCCCCACCGGGGAGCTGTTTTTT. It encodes CASSLALDRGPTGELFF.

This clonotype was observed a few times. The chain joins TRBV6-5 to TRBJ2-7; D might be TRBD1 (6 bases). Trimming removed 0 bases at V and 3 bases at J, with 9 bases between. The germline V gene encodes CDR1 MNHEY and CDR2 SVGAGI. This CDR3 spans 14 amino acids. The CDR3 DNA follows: TGTGCCAGCAGTTACTCAGGACAGTTCTACGAGCAGTACTTC. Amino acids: CASSYSGQFYEQYF.

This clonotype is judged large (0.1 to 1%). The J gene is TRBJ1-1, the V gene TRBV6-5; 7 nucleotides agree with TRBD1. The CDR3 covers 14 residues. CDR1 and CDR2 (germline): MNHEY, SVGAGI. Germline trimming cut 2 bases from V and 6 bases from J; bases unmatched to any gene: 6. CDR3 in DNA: TGTGCCAGCAGTTACCGGGACAGTGGCGCTGAAGCTTTCTTT. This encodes CASSYRDSGAEAFF.

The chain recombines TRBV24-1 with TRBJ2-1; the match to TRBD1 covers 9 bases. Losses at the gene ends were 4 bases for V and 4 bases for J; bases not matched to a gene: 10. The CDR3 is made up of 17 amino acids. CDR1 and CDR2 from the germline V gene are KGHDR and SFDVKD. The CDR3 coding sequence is TGTGCCACCAGTGAGACTTCCGGGACAGGGAGATACAATGAGCAGTTCTTC. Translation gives CATSETSGTGRYNEQFF.

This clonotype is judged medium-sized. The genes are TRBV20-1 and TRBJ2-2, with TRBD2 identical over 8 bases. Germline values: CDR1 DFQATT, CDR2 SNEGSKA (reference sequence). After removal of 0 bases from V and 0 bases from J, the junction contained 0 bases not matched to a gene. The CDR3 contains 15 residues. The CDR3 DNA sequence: TGCAGTGCTAGAGATAGCGGGGCGAACACCGGGGAGCTGTTTTTT. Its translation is CSARDSGANTGELFF.

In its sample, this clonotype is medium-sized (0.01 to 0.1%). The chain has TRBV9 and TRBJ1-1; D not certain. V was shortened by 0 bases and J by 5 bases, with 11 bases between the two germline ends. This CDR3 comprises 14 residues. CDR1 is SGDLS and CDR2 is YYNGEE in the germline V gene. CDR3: CASSVERAPTEAFF. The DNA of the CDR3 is TGTGCCAGCAGCGTAGAGAGGGCTCCGACTGAAGCTTTCTTT.

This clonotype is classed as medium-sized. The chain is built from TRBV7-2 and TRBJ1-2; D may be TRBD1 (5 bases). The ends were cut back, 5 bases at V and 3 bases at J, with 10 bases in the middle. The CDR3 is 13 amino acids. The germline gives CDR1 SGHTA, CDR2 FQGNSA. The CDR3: CASSLDSYYGYTF. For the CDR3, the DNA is TGTGCCAGCAGCCTAGACAGCTACTATGGCTACACCTTC.

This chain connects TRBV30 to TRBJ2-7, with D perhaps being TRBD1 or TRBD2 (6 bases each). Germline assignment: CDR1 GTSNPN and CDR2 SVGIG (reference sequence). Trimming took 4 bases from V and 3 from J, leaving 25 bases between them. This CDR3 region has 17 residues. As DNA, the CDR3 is TGTGCCTGGAACCAAGTGCCCGTCACGGGGGCTGGCTACGAGCAGTACTTC. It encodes CAWNQVPVTGAGYEQYF.

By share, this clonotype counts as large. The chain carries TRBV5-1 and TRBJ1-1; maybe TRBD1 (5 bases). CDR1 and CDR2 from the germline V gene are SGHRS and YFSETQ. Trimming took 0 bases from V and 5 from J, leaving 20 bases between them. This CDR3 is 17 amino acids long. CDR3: CASSLGIYRRGRTEAFF. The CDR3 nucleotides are TGCGCCAGCAGCTTGGGGATTTACAGGAGGGGAAGGACTGAAGCTTTCTTT.

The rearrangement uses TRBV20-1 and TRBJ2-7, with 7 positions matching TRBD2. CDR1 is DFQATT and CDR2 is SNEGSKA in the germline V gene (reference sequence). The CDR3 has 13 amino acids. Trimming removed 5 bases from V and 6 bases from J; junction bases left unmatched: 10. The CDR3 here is CSASGTTLGEQYF. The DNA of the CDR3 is TGCAGTGCTTCCGGGACTACCCTCGGCGAGCAGTACTTC.

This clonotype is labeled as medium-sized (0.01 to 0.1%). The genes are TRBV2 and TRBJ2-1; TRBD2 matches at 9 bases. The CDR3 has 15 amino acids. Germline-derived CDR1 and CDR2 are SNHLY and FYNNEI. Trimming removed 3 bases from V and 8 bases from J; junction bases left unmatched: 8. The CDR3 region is CASSERRGGLDEQFF. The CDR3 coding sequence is TGTGCCAGCAGTGAGAGGCGGGGGGGTTTAGATGAGCAGTTCTTC.